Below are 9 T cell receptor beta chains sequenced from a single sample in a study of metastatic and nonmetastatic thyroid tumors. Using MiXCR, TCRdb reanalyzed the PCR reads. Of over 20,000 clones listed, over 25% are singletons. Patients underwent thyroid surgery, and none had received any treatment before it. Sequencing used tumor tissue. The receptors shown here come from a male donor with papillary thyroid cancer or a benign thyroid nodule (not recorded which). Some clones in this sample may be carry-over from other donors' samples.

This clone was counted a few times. The CDR3 bases are TGTGCCAGCGCATTTAGCAATCAGCCCCAGCATTTT. Translation: CASAFSNQPQHF. The chain carries TRBV6-1 and TRBJ1-5; D gene uncertain. Germline values: CDR1 MNHNS, CDR2 SASEGT. V lost 8 bases, J lost 0 bases, and 5 bases lay in between. CDR3 length: 12 residues.

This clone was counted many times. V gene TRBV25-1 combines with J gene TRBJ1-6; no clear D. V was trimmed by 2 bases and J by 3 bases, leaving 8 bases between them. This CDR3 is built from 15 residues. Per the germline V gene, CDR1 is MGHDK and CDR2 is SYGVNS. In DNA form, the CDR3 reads TGTGCCAGCAGTGAACCCGGACTCTATAATTCACCCCTCCACTTT. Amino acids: CASSEPGLYNSPLHF.

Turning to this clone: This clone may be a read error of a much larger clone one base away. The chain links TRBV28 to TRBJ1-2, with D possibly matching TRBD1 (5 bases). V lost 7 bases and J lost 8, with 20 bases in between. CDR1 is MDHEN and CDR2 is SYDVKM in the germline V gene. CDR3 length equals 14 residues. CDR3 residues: CASIDIPTNRGYTF. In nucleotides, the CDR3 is TGTGCCAGCATCGACATCCCGACTAACAGGGGCTACACCTTC.

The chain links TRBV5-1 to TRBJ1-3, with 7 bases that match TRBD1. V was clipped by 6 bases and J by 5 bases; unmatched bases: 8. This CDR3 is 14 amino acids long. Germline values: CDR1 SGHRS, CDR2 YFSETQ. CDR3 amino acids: CASTPGTERNTIYF. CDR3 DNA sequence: TGCGCCAGCACCCCCGGGACAGAGAGAAACACCATATATTTT.

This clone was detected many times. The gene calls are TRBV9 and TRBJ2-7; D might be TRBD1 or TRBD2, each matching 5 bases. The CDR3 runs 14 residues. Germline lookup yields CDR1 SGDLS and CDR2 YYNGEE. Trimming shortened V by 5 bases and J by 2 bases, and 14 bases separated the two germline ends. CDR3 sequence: CASSEDRDPYEQYF. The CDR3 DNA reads TGTGCCAGCAGTGAAGACCGGGACCCCTACGAGCAGTACTTC.

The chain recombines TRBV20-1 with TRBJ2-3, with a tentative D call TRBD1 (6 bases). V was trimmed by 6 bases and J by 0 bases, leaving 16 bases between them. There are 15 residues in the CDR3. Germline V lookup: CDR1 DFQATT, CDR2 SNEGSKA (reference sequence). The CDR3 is CSAPSRTGSTDTQYF. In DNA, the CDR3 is TGCAGTGCCCCTAGCCGCACAGGGAGCACAGATACGCAGTATTTT.

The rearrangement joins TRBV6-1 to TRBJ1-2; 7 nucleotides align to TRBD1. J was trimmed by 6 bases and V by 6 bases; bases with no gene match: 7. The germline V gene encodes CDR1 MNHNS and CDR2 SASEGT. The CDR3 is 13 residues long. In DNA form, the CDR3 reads TGTGCCAGCAGGACTACAGGGGAGGATGGCTACACCTTC. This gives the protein CASRTTGEDGYTF.

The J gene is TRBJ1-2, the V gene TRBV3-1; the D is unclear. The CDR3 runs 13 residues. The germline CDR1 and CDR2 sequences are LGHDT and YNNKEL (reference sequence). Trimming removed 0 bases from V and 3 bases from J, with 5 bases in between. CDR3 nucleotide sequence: TGTGCCAGCAGCCAAGACAAATACTATGGCTACACCTTC. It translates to CASSQDKYYGYTF. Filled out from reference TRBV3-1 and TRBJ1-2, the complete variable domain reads DTAVSQTPKYLVTQMGNDKSIKCEQNLGHDTMYWYKQDSKKFLKIMFSYNNKELIINETVPNRFSPKSPDKAHLNLHINSLELGDSAVYFCASSQDKYYGYTFGSGTRLTVV.

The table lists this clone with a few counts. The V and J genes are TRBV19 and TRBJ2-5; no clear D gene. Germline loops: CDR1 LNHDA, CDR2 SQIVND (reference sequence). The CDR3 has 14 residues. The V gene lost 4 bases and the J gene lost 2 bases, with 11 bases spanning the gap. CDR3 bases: TGTGCCAGTAGTAAACTATACAGACAAGAGACCCAGTACTTC. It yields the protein CASSKLYRQETQYF.